The 15 T cell receptor beta chains reported below all come from one sample, sequenced in a study of blood T cell repertoires in COVID-19. Produced via immunoSEQ multiplex PCR; TCRdb's table is partial and in-frame only. The repertoire holds over 250,000 clones, with roughly 90% as singletons. The sample taken for sequencing was PBMCs or T cells enriched from blood (not recorded which). All receptors come from a man in his 60s who had recovered from COVID-19.

The chain has TRBV5-5 and TRBJ1-5; possibly TRBD1 for D (6 bases). This CDR3 region has 16 residues. The V end was cut by 4 bases, the J end by 1 base, with 15 bases between. The germline V gene has CDR1 SGHKS and CDR2 YYEKEE (reference sequence). The CDR3 sequence is CASSPWQGISNQPQHF. The CDR3 DNA reads TGTGCCAGCAGCCCCTGGCAGGGGATCAGCAATCAGCCCCAGCATTTT.

The CDR3 nucleotides read TGTGCCAGCAGTATCACAGGGACCGGGGAGCTGTTTTTT. Amino acid sequence: CASSITGTGELFF. V gene TRBV12-3 or TRBV12-4 combines with J gene TRBJ2-2; D is possibly TRBD1 (6 bases). The CDR3 contains 13 residues. Trimming took 5 bases from V and 5 from J, leaving 9 bases between them.

On this clone itself: The sample has other DNA sequences that encode this CDR3 too. The J gene is TRBJ1-5, the V gene TRBV4-3; D call uncertain. The CDR3 has 13 amino acids. The V end was cut by 0 bases, the J end by 7 bases, with 7 bases between. Germline lookup yields CDR1 LGHNA and CDR2 YSLEER. The CDR3 reads CASSQDRGQPQHF. CDR3 DNA: TGCGCCAGCAGCCAAGATCGGGGACAGCCCCAGCATTTT.

In DNA, the CDR3 is TGTGCCAGCAGTCTACAGGGGGCGGGTGAAAAACTGTTTTTT. Protein sequence: CASSLQGAGEKLFF. V usage is TRBV5-8 and J usage is TRBJ1-4; 9 bases map to TRBD1. V lost 5 bases, J lost 7 bases, and 6 bases stayed unmatched. The length of the CDR3 is 14 residues. Germline V gene lookup returns CDR1 SGHTS and CDR2 YDEGEE.

The chain couples TRBV7-2 to TRBJ2-3; D might be TRBD2 (6 bases). The CDR3 spans 15 residues. Germline V gene lookup returns CDR1 SGHTA and CDR2 FQGNSA. Between the trimmed V and J ends, which lost 3 bases and 2 bases, there was a span of 12 bases. This chain's CDR3 is CASSFGGDPTDTQYF. In DNA form, the CDR3 reads TGTGCCAGCAGCTTCGGCGGGGACCCCACAGATACGCAGTATTTT. The full variable domain, completed using reference TRBV7-2 and TRBJ2-3, is GAGVSQSPSNKVTEKGKDVELRCDPISGHTALYWYRQSLGQGLEFLIYFQGNSAPDKSGLPSDRFSAERTGGSVSTLTIQRTQQEDSAVYLCASSFGGDPTDTQYFGPGTRLTVL.

The CDR3 coding sequence is TGTGCCAGTAGTATCGGGATTAAAAACGGGGAGCTGTTTTTT. Translated, it gives CASSIGIKNGELFF. The V and J genes are TRBV19 and TRBJ2-2; D might be TRBD2 (5 bases). The CDR3 consists of 14 residues. V was clipped by 3 bases and J by 7 bases, with 12 bases between them. In germline, CDR1 is LNHDA, CDR2 SQIVND (reference sequence).

The rearrangement uses TRBV5-1 and TRBJ2-6; TRBD2 aligns across 10 bases. Losses at the gene ends were 0 bases for V and 0 bases for J; bases not matched to a gene: 3. The CDR3 totals 18 residues. Germline assignment: CDR1 SGHRS and CDR2 YFSETQ. The CDR3 loop reads CASSLAPSGSSGANVLTF. The CDR3, as DNA: TGCGCCAGCAGCTTGGCCCCTAGCGGGAGCTCTGGGGCCAACGTCCTGACTTTC.

This clone was picked up a small number of times. This chain uses TRBV5-4 with TRBJ1-2; TRBD1 might be the D (5 bases). V was clipped by 4 bases and J by 1 base, with 14 bases between them. The CDR3 length is 15 residues. Germline values: CDR1 SGHNT, CDR2 YYREEE (reference sequence). The CDR3 region is CASSPLGAVNYGYTF. CDR3 bases: TGTGCCAGCAGCCCTCTTGGGGCAGTTAACTATGGCTACACCTTC.

The chain couples TRBV27 to TRBJ1-5; D remains unclear. From germline, CDR1 is MNHEY and CDR2 SMNVEV (reference sequence). This CDR3 comprises 14 residues. Trimming removed 4 bases from V and 7 bases from J, with 14 bases in between. The CDR3: CASSYKAGGQPQHF. The CDR3 DNA reads as TGTGCCAGCAGTTATAAGGCTGGAGGGCAGCCCCAGCATTTT.

The chain employs TRBV11-2 and TRBJ2-7, with 9 positions matching TRBD1. Germline trimming cut 1 base from V and 4 bases from J; bases unmatched to any gene: 11. This CDR3 has 17 residues. Germline values: CDR1 SGHAT, CDR2 FQNNGV. This chain's CDR3 is CASSLVLWTGATYEQYF. The CDR3 DNA sequence: TGTGCCAGCAGCTTAGTTCTGTGGACAGGGGCGACGTACGAGCAGTACTTC.

The chain joins TRBV11-3 to TRBJ1-6; no firm D call. Trimming stripped 0 bases from V and 8 bases from J, with 5 bases between. CDR1 and CDR2 (germline): SGHNT, YENEEA. The CDR3 is made up of 13 amino acids. CDR3: CASSLESDSPLHF. CDR3 DNA: TGTGCCAGCAGCTTAGAGAGCGATTCACCCCTCCACTTT.

This clone has more than one count but fewer than ten. This chain joins TRBV18 and TRBJ2-2; D is undetermined. Germline V gene data show CDR1 as KGHSH and CDR2 as LQKENI. The CDR3 consists of 12 residues. Trimming shortened V by 3 bases and J by 8 bases, and 7 bases separated the two germline ends. In nucleotides, the CDR3 is TGTGCCAGCTCACCCTCCTCGGGGGAGCTGTTTTTT. This translates into CASSPSSGELFF.

The rearrangement uses TRBV5-1 and TRBJ1-4; D is unresolved. Trimming took off 1 base at V and 0 bases at J, with 4 bases between the two ends. The CDR3 runs to 14 residues. In germline, CDR1 is SGHRS, CDR2 YFSETQ. The CDR3: CASSLTSTNEKLFF. In nucleotides, the CDR3 is TGCGCCAGCAGCTTGACATCAACTAATGAAAAACTGTTTTTT.

The chain uses TRBV5-5 and TRBJ2-2; 11 bases align to TRBD1. Germline V gene data show CDR1 as SGHKS and CDR2 as YYEKEE (reference sequence). This CDR3 contains 14 residues. J was trimmed by 7 bases and V by 3 bases; bases with no gene match: 2. CDR3 amino acids: CASSWGQGDGELFF. For the CDR3, the DNA is TGTGCCAGCAGCTGGGGACAGGGGGACGGGGAGCTGTTTTTT.

The chain uses TRBV2 and TRBJ2-5, with a tentative D call TRBD1 (5 bases). The CDR3 loop spans 15 amino acids. V was clipped by 6 bases and J by 7 bases, with 21 bases between them. Per germline, CDR1 SNHLY and CDR2 FYNNEI. In DNA form, the CDR3 reads TGTGCCAGCAGGGGCGACAGAATTTCGCAGGGGACCCAGTACTTC. Its translation: CASRGDRISQGTQYF.